Shown below are 26 T cell receptor beta chains from a single sample sequenced in a study of beta chain features in type 1 diabetes. All of the isolated RNA was reverse transcribed, so expressed TCRB transcripts were sequenced. The data were produced by immunoSEQ multiplex PCR, yet TCRdb's version contains in-frame clones alone and is incomplete. The sample consists of about half a million clones, 30% of them appearing once. The specimen was naive CD4+ T cells from blood. Source of these receptors: a man younger than 35 in good health.

As for this clone: The sample contains more than one DNA sequence encoding this CDR3. The chain couples TRBV19 to TRBJ2-5, with 8 bases lining up with TRBD1. This CDR3 is 13 amino acids long. The ends lost 6 bases at V and 1 base at J; junction bases unmatched: 1. The germline V gene has CDR1 LNHDA and CDR2 SQIVND (reference sequence). CDR3 nucleotide sequence: TGTGCCAGTAGAGACAGGGGCCAAGAGACCCAGTACTTC. Amino acid sequence: CASRDRGQETQYF.

This clone was recorded a few times. The rearrangement uses TRBV7-9 and TRBJ2-5, with TRBD1 matching 9 bases. Germline-derived CDR1 and CDR2 are SEHNR and FQNEAQ (reference sequence). J lost 4 bases, V lost 7 bases, and 4 bases had no gene match. CDR3 length: 13 residues. The CDR3 spells CASTGQGGETQYF. The CDR3 DNA reads as TGTGCCAGCACGGGACAGGGCGGAGAGACCCAGTACTTC.

There are a few counts of this clone. Other DNA sequences within the sample encode an identical CDR3. The V gene is TRBV30, the J gene TRBJ2-7; D is perhaps TRBD1 (5 bases). This CDR3 has 13 residues. Germline V gene data show CDR1 as GTSNPN and CDR2 as SVGIG (reference sequence). Trimming cost V 0 bases and J 5 bases, with 11 bases left between them. The CDR3 loop reads CAWSVRQGNEQYF. The DNA for the CDR3 is TGTGCCTGGAGTGTACGGCAGGGCAACGAGCAGTACTTC.

This clone has just a few counts. The rearrangement joins TRBV10-2 to TRBJ2-7, with unresolved D. V lost 2 bases to trimming and J lost 2 bases, with 10 bases between them. The CDR3 consists of 14 residues. Germline CDR1 and CDR2: WSHSY and SAAADI. The CDR3 coding sequence is TGCGCCAGCAGTGAGATTATACGACCCTACGAGCAGTACTTC. Its protein is CASSEIIRPYEQYF.

The V and J genes are TRBV25-1 and TRBJ2-7; 7 bases are shared with TRBD1. From germline, CDR1 is MGHDK and CDR2 SYGVNS. The CDR3 extends over 13 amino acids. J was trimmed by 4 bases and V by 8 bases; bases with no gene match: 8. This CDR3 reads CASSRTGKYEQYF. As DNA, the CDR3 is TGTGCCAGCTCCCGGACAGGAAAATACGAGCAGTACTTC.

J is TRBJ2-1 and V is TRBV29-1, with 10 nucleotides matching TRBD1. The CDR3 covers 13 residues. The junction had 8 bases not matched to a gene; V was cut back by 8 bases and J by 7 bases. Germline V gene lookup returns CDR1 SQVTM and CDR2 ANQGSEA. The CDR3 DNA is TGCAGCACGCTGTGGGACAGGGGTAATGAGCAGTTCTTC. Amino acids: CSTLWDRGNEQFF.

The gene calls are TRBV29-1 and TRBJ1-3; D unclear. With 7 bases removed from V and 0 bases from J, the gap between germline ends came to 10 bases. The CDR3 is made up of 13 amino acids. Germline CDR1 is SQVTM and CDR2 is ANQGSEA. The DNA for the CDR3 is TGCAGCGCTGCGGGAACCTCTGGAAACACCATATATTTT. Amino acid sequence: CSAAGTSGNTIYF.

The genes are TRBV6-1 and TRBJ2-5, with D possibly matching TRBD1 (5 bases). The CDR3 has 11 amino acids. The germline V gene encodes CDR1 MNHNS and CDR2 SASEGT. Deletions cut 7 bases from V and 12 bases from J, with 15 bases between. This CDR3 reads CASTATGREYF. The CDR3, as DNA: TGTGCCAGCACAGCTACAGGCCGAGAGTACTTC.

The chain is built from TRBV7-9 and TRBJ2-7; 12 bases line up with TRBD2. The trim removed 4 bases at V and 4 bases at J, leaving 11 bases unmatched. CDR1 SEHNR and CDR2 FQNEAQ come from the germline V gene (reference sequence). The CDR3 contains 17 residues. CDR3 sequence (DNA): TGTGCCAGCAGCTACCAAATGACTAGCGGGAGCTGGTACGAGCAGTACTTC. This gives the protein CASSYQMTSGSWYEQYF.

The CDR3 DNA reads TGCGCCAGCAGCTTGGCCCCCCAGGAAGAGACCCAGTACTTC. As protein: CASSLAPQEETQYF. The chain carries TRBV5-1 and TRBJ2-5; D is undetermined. There are 14 residues in the CDR3. V lost 0 bases and J lost 3, with 9 bases in between. The V gene's germline CDR1 is SGHRS and CDR2 YFSETQ.

V usage is TRBV14 and J usage is TRBJ1-4; no definite D call. V lost 3 bases, J lost 1 base, and 9 bases lay in between. Germline CDR1 reads SGHDN; CDR2 reads FVKESK. The CDR3 is 15 amino acids. Here the CDR3 reads CASSQVGRTNEKLFF. The CDR3 DNA is TGTGCCAGCAGCCAGGTGGGAAGAACTAATGAAAAACTGTTTTTT.

This chain joins TRBV10-3 and TRBJ2-1, with D possibly being TRBD1 (5 bases). V was pared by 9 bases and J by 9 bases, with 18 bases between. The CDR3 spans 13 residues. CDR1 and CDR2 from the germline V gene are ENHRY and SYGVKD. For the CDR3, the DNA is TGTGCCATTCTTTCTTTAGCAGGGCTTGAGCAGTTCTTC. Protein: CAILSLAGLEQFF.

This clone came up a few times. The chain carries TRBV15 and TRBJ2-7; D is unresolved. From germline, CDR1 is LNHNV and CDR2 YYDKDF (reference sequence). The CDR3 has 16 amino acids. V lost 0 bases to trimming and J lost 0 bases, with 12 bases between them. Written as DNA, the CDR3 is TGTGCCACCAGCAGAGATGAAACGCGGTACTCCTACGAGCAGTACTTC. Translation gives CATSRDETRYSYEQYF.

The sample holds a few counts of this clone. This chain uses TRBV7-9 with TRBJ2-1; D may be TRBD1 (6 bases). CDR3 length: 13 amino acids. V shed 7 bases and J shed 7 bases, with 14 bases lying between them. Germline V lookup: CDR1 SEHNR, CDR2 FQNEAQ (reference sequence). The CDR3 region is CASILDQGNEQFF. CDR3 nucleotide sequence: TGTGCCAGCATCCTTGATCAGGGGAATGAGCAGTTCTTC. Variable domain in full (rest from reference TRBV7-9 and TRBJ2-1): DTGVSQNPRHKITKRGQNVTFRCDPISEHNRLYWYRQTLGQGPEFLTYFQNEAQLEKSRLLSDRFSAERPKGSFSTLEIQRTEQGDSAMYLCASILDQGNEQFFGPGTRLTVL.

The sample holds a few counts of this clone. The chain is built from TRBV5-1 and TRBJ2-5; the D is unclear. Trimming left V 1 base short and J 2 bases short, with 9 bases between. The CDR3 length is 14 residues. CDR1 SGHRS and CDR2 YFSETQ come from the germline V gene. CDR3 DNA sequence: TGCGCCAGCAGCTTGTACCCGAATCAAGAGACCCAGTACTTC. It is translated as CASSLYPNQETQYF.

The chain links TRBV5-1 to TRBJ1-1; D possibly corresponds to TRBD1 (5 bases). With 0 bases removed from V and 3 bases from J, the gap between germline ends came to 9 bases. Germline CDR1 and CDR2: SGHRS and YFSETQ. This CDR3 has 14 amino acids. CDR3 sequence (DNA): TGCGCCAGCAGCTTGGCCCCGGGGGACACTGAAGCTTTCTTT. Protein sequence: CASSLAPGDTEAFF.

CDR3 region: CASSQSTSGNTDTQYF. The DNA for the CDR3 is TGTGCCAGTAGCCAGTCCACTAGCGGGAACACAGATACGCAGTATTTT. The V call is TRBV19, the J call TRBJ2-3; 10 nucleotides align to TRBD2. The length of the CDR3 is 16 residues. J lost 2 bases, V lost 6 bases, and 8 bases had no gene match. Germline-derived CDR1 and CDR2 are LNHDA and SQIVND (reference sequence).

V is TRBV7-7 and J is TRBJ2-1; no reliable D call. Germline CDR1 SSHAT, CDR2 FNYEAQ (reference sequence). The CDR3 is 13 amino acids. The V end was cut by 6 bases, the J end by 3 bases, with 9 bases between. CDR3 nucleotide sequence: TGTGCCAGCAGACCCTGGGACTACAATGAGCAGTTCTTC. Protein: CASRPWDYNEQFF.

This clone turned up a few times. The chain is built from TRBV5-4 and TRBJ2-7, with a possible D match to TRBD1 (6 bases). Trimming took off 4 bases at V and 0 bases at J, with 11 bases between the two ends. Germline-derived CDR1 and CDR2 are SGHNT and YYREEE (reference sequence). The CDR3 is 14 amino acids. CDR3 nucleotides: TGTGCCAGCAGCCGAGGACAGAGCTCCTACGAGCAGTACTTC. Amino acids: CASSRGQSSYEQYF. The whole variable domain, filled in from reference TRBV5-4 and TRBJ2-7, reads ETGVTQSPTHLIKTRGQQVTLRCSSQSGHNTVSWYQQALGQGPQFIFQYYREEENGRGNFPPRFSGLQFPNYSSELNVNALELDDSALYLCASSRGQSSYEQYFGPGTRLTVT.

The chain recombines TRBV10-3 with TRBJ2-7, with D possibly TRBD2 on 6 matching bases. Germline CDR1 reads ENHRY; CDR2 reads SYGVKD. V shed 10 bases and J shed 4 bases, with 29 bases lying between them. The CDR3 consists of 17 residues. DNA for the CDR3: TGTGCCACCCGCCCGGGTGTAGCGGTGGAGGGTTTTTACGAGCAGTACTTC. Its translation: CATRPGVAVEGFYEQYF.

The chain employs TRBV15 and TRBJ2-2; D call uncertain. The CDR3 is 13 amino acids. The germline V and J ends were trimmed by 6 bases and 4 bases, with 9 bases remaining between them. Germline CDR1 is LNHNV and CDR2 is YYDKDF (reference sequence). CDR3 sequence reads: CATRPRATGELFF. DNA of the CDR3: TGTGCCACCAGGCCGAGAGCCACCGGGGAGCTGTTTTTT.

The rearrangement uses TRBV30 and TRBJ2-3; D not certain. The germline CDR1 and CDR2 sequences are GTSNPN and SVGIG (reference sequence). The CDR3 extends over 17 amino acids. V lost 5 bases to trimming and J lost 3 bases, with 24 bases between them. The CDR3 is CAWGLPTTPHGTDTQYF. The CDR3 DNA reads as TGTGCCTGGGGTCTCCCCACGACCCCTCACGGTACAGATACGCAGTATTTT.

The chain recombines TRBV25-1 with TRBJ2-5; TRBD1 matches 8 bases. J lost 1 base, V lost 2 bases, and 6 bases had no gene match. From germline, CDR1 is MGHDK and CDR2 SYGVNS. This CDR3 is built from 16 residues. The CDR3 loop reads CASSERQGTIQETQYF. The DNA of the CDR3 is TGTGCCAGCAGTGAACGACAGGGGACGATCCAAGAGACCCAGTACTTC.

The CDR3 sequence: CAWSGGLAGDLTDTQYF. The CDR3 DNA reads TGTGCCTGGAGTGGGGGACTAGCGGGAGATTTAACAGATACGCAGTATTTT. J is TRBJ2-3 and V is TRBV30, with 14 bases lining up with TRBD2. CDR3 length equals 17 residues. V lost 1 base and J lost 3; bases outside the gene matches: 6. Germline assignment: CDR1 GTSNPN and CDR2 SVGIG (reference sequence).

The V and J genes are TRBV28 and TRBJ1-4; the match to TRBD1 covers 7 bases. Per the germline V gene, CDR1 is MDHEN and CDR2 is SYDVKM. The V gene end was trimmed by 6 bases and the J gene end by 5 bases; junction bases not matched to a gene: 6. The CDR3 consists of 14 residues. The CDR3 loop reads CASRAGRGNEKLFF. DNA of the CDR3: TGTGCCAGCAGGGCCGGCAGGGGGAATGAAAAACTGTTTTTT.

V gene TRBV5-1 combines with J gene TRBJ2-5; 7 nucleotides agree with TRBD2. Trimming removed 4 bases from V and 3 bases from J; junction bases left unmatched: 6. In germline, CDR1 is SGHRS, CDR2 YFSETQ. There are 14 residues in the CDR3. DNA of the CDR3: TGCGCCAGCAGCCGGCGGCTAGCGGAAGAGACCCAGTACTTC. Translation gives CASSRRLAEETQYF.